Listed below are T cell receptor beta chains from one sample, sequenced in a study of T cells in Graves' hyperthyroidism and ophthalmopathy. TCRdb redid the calling of the multiplex PCR reads with MiXCR, one entry per CDR3 protein. This table has about 600,000 distinct CDR3 sequences, roughly a sixth appearing once. The specimen was blood. The receptors here all came from a middle-aged woman with Graves' ophthalmopathy. The conserved cysteine and the conserved F or W are not part of the CDR3 here. The order of the fields is J gene, V gene, D gene, clone size, CDR3 protein. The D gene is left open where the match is weak. Clone size appears in some rows only: once, few, many, or a class for an expanded clone.

J gene: TRBJ1-6
V gene: TRBV30
D gene: TRBD1
clone size: few
CDR3 protein: AWSTGTGDNSPLH

J gene: TRBJ2-4
V gene: TRBV12-3/TRBV12-4
D gene: TRBD1
clone size: many
CDR3 protein: ASSLGTVGIQY

J gene: TRBJ2-5
V gene: TRBV30
D gene: TRBD2
clone size: few
CDR3 protein: AWSAGSGGPTWETQY

J gene: TRBJ2-4
V gene: TRBV5-1
D gene: TRBD2
clone size: .
CDR3 protein: ASSPGTSGGAKNIQY

J gene: TRBJ1-5
V gene: TRBV6-2/TRBV6-3
D gene: TRBD1
clone size: .
CDR3 protein: ASSDTDRGLNNQPQH

J gene: TRBJ1-2
V gene: TRBV2
D gene: .
clone size: few
CDR3 protein: ASNDSPYGYT

J gene: TRBJ2-3
V gene: TRBV18
D gene: TRBD1
clone size: few
CDR3 protein: ASSSGQRATDTQY

J gene: TRBJ2-3
V gene: TRBV12-3/TRBV12-4
D gene: .
clone size: once
CDR3 protein: ASSHSGLSDTQY

J gene: TRBJ2-3
V gene: TRBV11-1
D gene: TRBD2
clone size: many
CDR3 protein: ASSPARTSGRATDTQY

J gene: TRBJ2-3
V gene: TRBV19
D gene: TRBD2
clone size: .
CDR3 protein: ASSRRGDGTDTQY

J gene: TRBJ1-4
V gene: TRBV12-3/TRBV12-4
D gene: .
clone size: many
CDR3 protein: ASSSEVSNEKLF

J gene: TRBJ2-1
V gene: TRBV11-3
D gene: .
clone size: many
CDR3 protein: ASSSRGTYNEQF

J gene: TRBJ1-1
V gene: TRBV30
D gene: .
clone size: many
CDR3 protein: AWGGFSGTEAF